A selection of T cell receptor beta chains follows, all from one sample in a study of radiation and T cells in renal cell carcinoma. Repertoires were generated with immunoSEQ multiplex PCR, while TCRdb's copy carries only in-frame clones and drops some. The sample has more than 100,000 clones; 85% to 90% are singletons. The sample was blood, taken from a patient whose treatment included radiotherapy and nephrectomy. The receptors derive from a woman between 65 and 79 years old with renal cell carcinoma. Both conserved end residues are part of each CDR3. Each record gives: CDR3 DNA, CDR3 protein, clone size, V gene, J gene, D gene. D genes are given only for firm matches. Only some rows state a clone size, as once, few, many or a class for expanded clones.

cdr3_nt: TGTGCCAGCAGCCCGCCGGCAGCGGGTGGCTACACCTTC
cdr3_aa: CASSPPAAGGYTF
clone_size: .
v_call: TRBV7-8
j_call: TRBJ1-2
d_call: .

cdr3_nt: TGTGCCAGCAGTGGCGGAGCAACTAATGAAAAACTGTTTTTT
cdr3_aa: CASSGGATNEKLFF
clone_size: .
v_call: TRBV2
j_call: TRBJ1-4
d_call: .

cdr3_nt: TGCGCCAGCAGCTTGGCAGACAGTTACAATGAGCAGTTCTTC
cdr3_aa: CASSLADSYNEQFF
clone_size: .
v_call: TRBV5-1
j_call: TRBJ2-1
d_call: .

cdr3_nt: TGTGCCAGCAGTTACGGCCCGGCGAATACTGAAGCTTTCTTT
cdr3_aa: CASSYGPANTEAFF
clone_size: .
v_call: TRBV6-5
j_call: TRBJ1-1
d_call: .

cdr3_nt: TGTGCCAGCAGCCCGATTTCGCGCGGGGGGGCGTATGAGCAGTTCTTC
cdr3_aa: CASSPISRGGAYEQFF
clone_size: few
v_call: TRBV11-2
j_call: TRBJ2-1
d_call: TRBD2

cdr3_nt: TGCGCCAGCAGCTTGGCAGGGGCGAGGGGCTACACCTTC
cdr3_aa: CASSLAGARGYTF
clone_size: .
v_call: TRBV5-1
j_call: TRBJ1-2
d_call: .

cdr3_nt: TGCGCCAGCAGCCGCCCAGGTGGGGGCTATGGCTACACCTTC
cdr3_aa: CASSRPGGGYGYTF
clone_size: .
v_call: TRBV4-3
j_call: TRBJ1-2
d_call: .

cdr3_nt: TGTGCCAGCAGCACTTGGACAGGTTCGGGGAGTACTGGAGCTTTCTTT
cdr3_aa: CASSTWTGSGSTGAFF
clone_size: .
v_call: TRBV7-9
j_call: TRBJ1-1
d_call: TRBD1

cdr3_nt: TGTGCCAGCGTACGGGCCAGGGGAGGCGAGCAGTACTTC
cdr3_aa: CASVRARGGEQYF
clone_size: .
v_call: TRBV2
j_call: TRBJ2-7
d_call: .

cdr3_nt: TGTGCCAGCAGCTTAGTACTGGGAATCGCCGGGGAGCTGTTTTTT
cdr3_aa: CASSLVLGIAGELFF
clone_size: .
v_call: TRBV7-2
j_call: TRBJ2-2
d_call: .

cdr3_nt: TGTGCCAGCAGCTCCAGGGGGCTACCTATAGATACGCAGTATTTT
cdr3_aa: CASSSRGLPIDTQYF
clone_size: .
v_call: TRBV11-3
j_call: TRBJ2-3
d_call: TRBD1

cdr3_nt: TGTGCCAGCAGCGACAGCAGCTCCTATAATTCACCCCTCCACTTT
cdr3_aa: CASSDSSSYNSPLHF
clone_size: .
v_call: TRBV9
j_call: TRBJ1-6
d_call: .

cdr3_nt: TGTGCCACCAGCCCCCGATTGAGGTCAACTGAAGCTTTCTTT
cdr3_aa: CATSPRLRSTEAFF
clone_size: once
v_call: TRBV15
j_call: TRBJ1-1
d_call: .

cdr3_nt: TGTGCCAGCAGCTTAGTCGGGGGACAGCAGTACTTC
cdr3_aa: CASSLVGGQQYF
clone_size: .
v_call: TRBV7-9
j_call: TRBJ2-7
d_call: .

cdr3_nt: TGTGCCAGCAGTCCAGACAGGCAAGAGACCCAGTACTTC
cdr3_aa: CASSPDRQETQYF
clone_size: .
v_call: TRBV6-5
j_call: TRBJ2-5
d_call: .

cdr3_nt: TGTGCCAGCAGTTTCCGCGCGCGTGTTTCCTATAATTCACCCCTCCACTTT
cdr3_aa: CASSFRARVSYNSPLHF
clone_size: .
v_call: TRBV28
j_call: TRBJ1-6
d_call: .

cdr3_nt: TGTGCCATCCAACGGGACAAAGCCTCCTACGAGCAGTACTTC
cdr3_aa: CAIQRDKASYEQYF
clone_size: .
v_call: TRBV10-3
j_call: TRBJ2-7
d_call: .

cdr3_nt: TGTGCCTGGAGGTTGCAAGGGGGCGGTGAAAAACTGTTTTTT
cdr3_aa: CAWRLQGGGEKLFF
clone_size: .
v_call: TRBV30
j_call: TRBJ1-4
d_call: TRBD1

cdr3_nt: TGTGCCAGCAGTGAAGCGAGACAGGGGGGCTACGAGCAGTACTTC
cdr3_aa: CASSEARQGGYEQYF
clone_size: .
v_call: TRBV6-1
j_call: TRBJ2-7
d_call: TRBD1

cdr3_nt: TGCGCCAGCAGTGAGTCACAGGGGGCGGGCTATGGCTACACCTTC
cdr3_aa: CASSESQGAGYGYTF
clone_size: .
v_call: TRBV10-2
j_call: TRBJ1-2
d_call: TRBD1

cdr3_nt: TGTGCCAGCAGCTTAACAATGGGGGACACCGGGGAGCTGTTTTTT
cdr3_aa: CASSLTMGDTGELFF
clone_size: .
v_call: TRBV7-2
j_call: TRBJ2-2
d_call: .

cdr3_nt: TGTGCCAGTAGTAGGCCGACAGAGAACACTGAAGCTTTCTTT
cdr3_aa: CASSRPTENTEAFF
clone_size: .
v_call: TRBV19
j_call: TRBJ1-1
d_call: .